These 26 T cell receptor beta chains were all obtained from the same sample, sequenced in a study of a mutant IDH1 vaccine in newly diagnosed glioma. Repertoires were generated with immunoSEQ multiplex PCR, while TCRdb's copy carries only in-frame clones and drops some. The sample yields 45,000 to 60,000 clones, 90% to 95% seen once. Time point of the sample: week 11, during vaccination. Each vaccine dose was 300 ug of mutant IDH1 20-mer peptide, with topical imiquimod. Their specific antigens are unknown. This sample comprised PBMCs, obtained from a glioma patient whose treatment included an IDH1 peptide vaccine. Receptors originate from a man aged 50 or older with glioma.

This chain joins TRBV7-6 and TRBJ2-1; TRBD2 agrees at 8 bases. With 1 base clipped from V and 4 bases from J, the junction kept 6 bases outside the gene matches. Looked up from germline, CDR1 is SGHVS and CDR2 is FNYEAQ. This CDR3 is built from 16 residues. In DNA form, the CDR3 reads TGTGCCAGCAGCTTAGTGGTGGCGGGGGGATACAATGAGCAGTTCTTC. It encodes CASSLVVAGGYNEQFF.

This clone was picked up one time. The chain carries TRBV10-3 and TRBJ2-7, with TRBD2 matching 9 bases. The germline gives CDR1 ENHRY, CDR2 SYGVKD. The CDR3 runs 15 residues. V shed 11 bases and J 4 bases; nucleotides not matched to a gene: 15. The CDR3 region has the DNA TGTGCCCCGGGAAGGGCGTCTAGCGGGATTTACGAGCAGTACTTC. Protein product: CAPGRASSGIYEQYF.

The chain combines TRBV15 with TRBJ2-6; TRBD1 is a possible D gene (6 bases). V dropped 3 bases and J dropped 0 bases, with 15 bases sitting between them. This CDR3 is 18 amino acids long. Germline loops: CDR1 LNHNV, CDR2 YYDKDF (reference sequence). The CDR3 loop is CATSRHRVLRSGANVLTF. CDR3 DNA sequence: TGTGCCACCAGCAGGCACAGGGTACTACGCTCTGGGGCCAACGTCCTGACTTTC.

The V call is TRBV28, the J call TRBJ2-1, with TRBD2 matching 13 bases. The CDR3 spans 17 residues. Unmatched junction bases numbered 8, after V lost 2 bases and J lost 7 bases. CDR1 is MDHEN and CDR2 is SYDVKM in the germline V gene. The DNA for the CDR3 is TGTGCCAGCAGTTTAAGGTCCGGGACTAGCGGGATGAATGAGCAGTTCTTC. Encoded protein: CASSLRSGTSGMNEQFF.

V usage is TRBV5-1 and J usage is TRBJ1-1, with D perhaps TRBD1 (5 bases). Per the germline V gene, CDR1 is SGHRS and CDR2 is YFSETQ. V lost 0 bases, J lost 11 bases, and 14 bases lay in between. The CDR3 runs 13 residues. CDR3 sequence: CASSLVSGEGAFF. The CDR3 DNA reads TGCGCCAGCAGCTTGGTATCAGGAGAGGGGGCTTTCTTT.

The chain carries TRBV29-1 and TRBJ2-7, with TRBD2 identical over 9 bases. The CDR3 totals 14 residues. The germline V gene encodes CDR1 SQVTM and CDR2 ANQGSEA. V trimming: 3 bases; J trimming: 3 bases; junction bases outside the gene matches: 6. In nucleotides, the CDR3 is TGCAGCGTTGACGGTCGTAGCGGGAGCTACGAGCAGTACTTC. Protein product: CSVDGRSGSYEQYF.

CDR3: CASSGTGTYEQYF. DNA of the CDR3: TGTGCCAGCAGTGGGACAGGGACCTACGAGCAGTACTTC. The rearrangement uses TRBV27 and TRBJ2-7; TRBD1 matches 9 bases. J gave up 2 bases and V 5 bases, and 1 base lay outside the gene matches. Germline V gene data show CDR1 as MNHEY and CDR2 as SMNVEV (reference sequence). The CDR3 covers 13 residues.

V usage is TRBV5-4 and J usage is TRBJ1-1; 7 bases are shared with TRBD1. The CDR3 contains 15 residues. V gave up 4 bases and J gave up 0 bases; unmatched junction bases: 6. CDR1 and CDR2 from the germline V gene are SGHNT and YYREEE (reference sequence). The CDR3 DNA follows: TGTGCCAGCAGCGCAGGACAGGTCATGAACACTGAAGCTTTCTTT. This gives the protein CASSAGQVMNTEAFF.

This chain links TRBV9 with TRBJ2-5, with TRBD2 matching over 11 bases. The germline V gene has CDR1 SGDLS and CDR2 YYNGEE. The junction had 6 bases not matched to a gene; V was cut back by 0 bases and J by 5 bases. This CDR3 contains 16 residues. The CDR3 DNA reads TGTGCCAGCAGCGTAGCAACTAGCGGGGGTCCCGAGACCCAGTACTTC. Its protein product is CASSVATSGGPETQYF.

The CDR3 DNA is TGTGCCAGCAGCTTCTCAGGCACAGATACGCAGTATTTT. Translation gives CASSFSGTDTQYF. V usage is TRBV5-8 and J usage is TRBJ2-3, with unresolved D. V dropped 2 bases and J dropped 1 base, with 5 bases sitting between them. CDR3 length equals 13 residues. Germline V gives CDR1 SGHTS, CDR2 YDEGEE.

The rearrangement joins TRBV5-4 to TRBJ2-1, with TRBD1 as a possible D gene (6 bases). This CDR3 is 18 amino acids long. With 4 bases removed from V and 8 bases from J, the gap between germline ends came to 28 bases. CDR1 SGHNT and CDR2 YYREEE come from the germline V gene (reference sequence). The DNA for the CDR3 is TGTGCCAGCAGCCGTACGAGTACAGGGTTTAAGCTTGAATATGAGCAGTTCTTC. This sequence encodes CASSRTSTGFKLEYEQFF.

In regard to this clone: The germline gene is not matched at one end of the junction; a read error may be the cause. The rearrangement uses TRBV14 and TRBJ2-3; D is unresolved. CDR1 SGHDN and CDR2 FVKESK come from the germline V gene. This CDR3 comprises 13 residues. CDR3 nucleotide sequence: TGTGCCAGCAGCCAAGATTTCGCGGAGCCCCTCGGATTT. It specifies CASSQDFAEPLGF.

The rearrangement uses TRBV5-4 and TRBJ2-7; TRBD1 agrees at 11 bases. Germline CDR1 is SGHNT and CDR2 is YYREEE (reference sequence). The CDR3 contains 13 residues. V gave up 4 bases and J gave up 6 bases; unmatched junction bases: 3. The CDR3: CASSPGTGGEQYF. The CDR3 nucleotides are TGTGCCAGCAGCCCCGGGACAGGGGGCGAGCAGTACTTC.

The CDR3 nucleotides read TGTGCCAGCAGTTTACTTGGGTCGGGCACTGAAGCTTTCTTT. Translated, it gives CASSLLGSGTEAFF. The gene calls are TRBV27 and TRBJ1-1, with D uncertain. With 2 bases removed from V and 4 bases from J, the gap between germline ends came to 11 bases. Germline CDR1 reads MNHEY; CDR2 reads SMNVEV (reference sequence). This CDR3 region has 14 residues.

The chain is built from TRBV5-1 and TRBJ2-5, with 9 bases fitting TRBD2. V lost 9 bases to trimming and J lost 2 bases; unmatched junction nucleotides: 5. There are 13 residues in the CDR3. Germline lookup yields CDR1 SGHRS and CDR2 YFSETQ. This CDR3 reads CATAGGDQETQYF. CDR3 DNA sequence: TGCGCCACAGCGGGGGGAGATCAAGAGACCCAGTACTTC.

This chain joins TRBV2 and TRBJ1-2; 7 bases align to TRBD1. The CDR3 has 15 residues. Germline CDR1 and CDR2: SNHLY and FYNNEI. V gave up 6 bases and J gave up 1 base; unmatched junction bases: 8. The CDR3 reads CASSDQGTDNYGYTF. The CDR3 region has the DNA TGTGCCAGCAGCGATCAGGGGACAGATAACTATGGCTACACCTTC.

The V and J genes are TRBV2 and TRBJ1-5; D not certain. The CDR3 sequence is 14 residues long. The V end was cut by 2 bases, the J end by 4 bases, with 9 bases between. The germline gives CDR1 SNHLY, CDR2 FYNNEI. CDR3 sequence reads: CASSETEGNQPQHF. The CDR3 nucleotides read TGTGCCAGCAGTGAAACGGAGGGTAATCAGCCCCAGCATTTT.

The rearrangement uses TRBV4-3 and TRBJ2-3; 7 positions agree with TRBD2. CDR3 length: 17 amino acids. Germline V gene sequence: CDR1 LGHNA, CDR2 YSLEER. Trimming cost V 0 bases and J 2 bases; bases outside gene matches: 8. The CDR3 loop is CASSQDRNGLVTDTQYF. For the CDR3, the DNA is TGCGCCAGCAGCCAAGATAGAAATGGACTAGTCACAGATACGCAGTATTTT.

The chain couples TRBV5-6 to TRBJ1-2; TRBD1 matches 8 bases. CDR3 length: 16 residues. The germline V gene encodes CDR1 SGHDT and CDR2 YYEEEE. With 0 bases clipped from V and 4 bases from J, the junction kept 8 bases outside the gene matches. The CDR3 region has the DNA TGTGCCAGCAGCTTGGCCCTGGCAGGGGGCGCCTATGGCTACACCTTC. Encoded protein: CASSLALAGGAYGYTF.

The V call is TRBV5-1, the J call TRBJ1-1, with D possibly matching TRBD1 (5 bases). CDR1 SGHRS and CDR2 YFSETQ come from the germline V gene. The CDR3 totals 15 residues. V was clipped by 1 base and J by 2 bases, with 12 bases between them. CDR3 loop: CASSLTRAGNTEAFF. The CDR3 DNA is TGCGCCAGCAGCTTGACCAGGGCAGGAAACACTGAAGCTTTCTTT. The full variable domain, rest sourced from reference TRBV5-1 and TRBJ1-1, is KAGVTQTPRYLIKTRGQQVTLSCSPISGHRSVSWYQQTPGQGLQFLFEYFSETQRNKGNFPGRFSGRQFSNSRSEMNVSTLELGDSALYLCASSLTRAGNTEAFFGQGTRLTVV.

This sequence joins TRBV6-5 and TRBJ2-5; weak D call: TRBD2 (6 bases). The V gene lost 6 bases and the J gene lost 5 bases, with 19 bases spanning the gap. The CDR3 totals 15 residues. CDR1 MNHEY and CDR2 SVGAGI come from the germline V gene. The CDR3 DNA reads TGTGCCAGCAGGCCGACCGGACTATTTTGGGAGACCCAGTACTTC. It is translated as CASRPTGLFWETQYF.

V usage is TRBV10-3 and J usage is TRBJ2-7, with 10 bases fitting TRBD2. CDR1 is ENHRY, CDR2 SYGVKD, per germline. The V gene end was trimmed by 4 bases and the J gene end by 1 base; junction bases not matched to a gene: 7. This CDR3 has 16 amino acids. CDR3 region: CAISGVLAGESYEQYF. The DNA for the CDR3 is TGTGCCATCAGTGGGGTCCTAGCGGGGGAGTCCTACGAGCAGTACTTC.

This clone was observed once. The CDR3 sequence is CASSYSGTVNEKLFF. The CDR3 nucleotides are TGTGCCAGCAGTTACTCCGGGACGGTGAATGAAAAACTGTTTTTT. The chain is built from TRBV6-5 and TRBJ1-4, with D possibly TRBD1 on 5 matching bases. The V and J ends lost 0 bases and 5 bases respectively, with 10 bases between them. There are 15 residues in the CDR3. Germline CDR1 MNHEY, CDR2 SVGAGI.

In DNA, the CDR3 is TGTGCCAGCAGTTGGCTAGCGGGGGGGCCAAAGGGGAACGAGCAGTACTTC. Residues: CASSWLAGGPKGNEQYF. The rearrangement links TRBV27 to TRBJ2-7; 12 bases map to TRBD2. CDR3 size: 17 residues. CDR1 MNHEY and CDR2 SMNVEV come from the germline V gene (reference sequence). Trimming removed 4 bases from V and 5 bases from J; junction bases left unmatched: 12.

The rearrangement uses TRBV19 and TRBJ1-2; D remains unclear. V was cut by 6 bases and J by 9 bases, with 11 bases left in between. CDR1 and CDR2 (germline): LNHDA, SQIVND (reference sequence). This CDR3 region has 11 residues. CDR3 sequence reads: CASRAGESYTF. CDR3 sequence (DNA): TGTGCCAGTAGGGCCGGGGAGAGCTACACCTTC.

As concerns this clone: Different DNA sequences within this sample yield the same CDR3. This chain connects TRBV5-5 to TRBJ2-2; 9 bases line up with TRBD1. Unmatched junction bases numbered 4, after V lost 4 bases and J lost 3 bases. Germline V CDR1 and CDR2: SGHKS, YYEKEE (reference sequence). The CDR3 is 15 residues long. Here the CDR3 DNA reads TGTGCCAGCAGCGCCGGGACAGGGCACACCGGGGAGCTGTTTTTT. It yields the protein CASSAGTGHTGELFF.